What follows are 27 T cell receptor beta chains derived from one specimen sequenced in a study of blood T cell repertoires in COVID-19. Profiled with immunoSEQ multiplex PCR; TCRdb holds only in-frame clones, not every one. This table holds fewer than 35,000 clones, roughly 90% found once. The specimen sequenced was peripheral blood. The receptors were gathered from a man aged 50-59 years with active or convalescent COVID-19.

The CDR3 spells CASSLVSGDLNYGYTF. CDR3 nucleotides: TGCGCCAGCAGCTTGGTTAGCGGGGACCTTAACTATGGCTACACCTTC. The chain recombines TRBV5-1 with TRBJ1-2; D is possibly TRBD1 (5 bases). The CDR3 contains 16 residues. Germline assignment: CDR1 SGHRS and CDR2 YFSETQ. Trimming cost V 0 bases and J 1 base, with 13 bases left between them.

This clone turned up a few times. The chain carries TRBV4-1 and TRBJ2-7, with a possible D match to TRBD1 (7 bases). CDR3 length equals 14 residues. V lost 2 bases to trimming and J lost 6 bases, with 14 bases between them. The germline gives CDR1 MGHRA, CDR2 YSYEKL. The CDR3: CASSQYPQGGEQYF. Here the CDR3 DNA reads TGCGCCAGCAGCCAATACCCCCAGGGGGGCGAGCAGTACTTC.

The chain combines TRBV6-1 with TRBJ2-7; tentative D call: TRBD2 (5 bases). The V end lost 3 bases, the J end lost 5 bases, and 8 bases lay between the germline ends. This CDR3 region has 12 residues. Germline assignment: CDR1 MNHNS and CDR2 SASEGT. CDR3 in amino acids: CASSDGLNEQYF. The DNA of the CDR3 is TGTGCCAGCAGTGACGGACTTAACGAGCAGTACTTC.

The chain uses TRBV18 and TRBJ2-2, with 7 nucleotides matching TRBD1. There are 14 residues in the CDR3. The V gene end was trimmed by 2 bases and the J gene end by 9 bases; junction bases not matched to a gene: 6. The germline V gene has CDR1 KGHSH and CDR2 LQKENI. The CDR3 DNA is TGTGCCAGCTCACCAGGACAGGTCCTCCGGGAGCTGTTTTTT. Its protein product is CASSPGQVLRELFF. Using reference TRBV18 and TRBJ2-2 for the parts outside the CDR3, the full variable domain is NAGVMQNPRHLVRRRGQEARLRCSPMKGHSHVYWYRQLPEEGLKFMVYLQKENIIDESGMPKERFSAEFPKEGPSILRIQQVVRGDSAAYFCASSPGQVLRELFFGEGSRLTVL.

The chain uses TRBV4-3 and TRBJ2-7; 8 bases are a match to TRBD1. This CDR3 is 17 amino acids long. CDR1 and CDR2 from the germline V gene are LGHNA and YSLEER. After removal of 3 bases from V and 4 bases from J, the junction contained 14 bases not matched to a gene. CDR3 sequence reads: CASSQAYRGQGAYEQYF. In nucleotides, the CDR3 is TGCGCCAGCAGCCAGGCATATCGGGGGCAGGGGGCTTACGAGCAGTACTTC.

This chain uses TRBV9 with TRBJ2-2; TRBD1 matches 9 bases. In germline, CDR1 is SGDLS, CDR2 YYNGEE. The CDR3 covers 15 residues. Trimming cost V 3 bases and J 7 bases; bases outside gene matches: 7. CDR3 loop: CASSATGTGFGELFF. Here the CDR3 DNA reads TGTGCCAGCAGCGCGACCGGGACAGGGTTCGGGGAGCTGTTTTTT. Based on the CDR3 plus reference TRBV9 and TRBJ2-2, the full variable domain is DSGVTQTPKHLITATGQRVTLRCSPRSGDLSVYWYQQSLDQGLQFLIQYYNGEERAKGNILERFSAQQFPDLHSELNLSSLELGDSALYFCASSATGTGFGELFFGEGSRLTVL.

In its sample, this clone was seen once. V gene TRBV7-8 combines with J gene TRBJ2-5; tentatively, D is TRBD2 (5 bases). The CDR3 loop spans 13 amino acids. The V and J ends lost 2 bases and 5 bases respectively, with 9 bases between them. Looked up from germline, CDR1 is SGHVS and CDR2 is FQNEAQ. The CDR3 sequence is CASSLRRWETQYF. The CDR3 coding sequence is TGTGCCAGCAGCTTAAGGAGGTGGGAGACCCAGTACTTC.

Comment on this clone: This may be a read error: a much more frequent sequence differs by one nucleotide. Additional DNA sequences in this sample encode the identical CDR3. This chain links TRBV7-3 with TRBJ2-1; D is unclear. Per germline, CDR1 SGHTA and CDR2 FQGTGA. V lost 2 bases and J lost 3, with 8 bases in between. This CDR3 is built from 14 residues. The CDR3 DNA reads TGTGCCAGCAGCTTAGGTGGCGGCTACAATGAGCAGTTCTTC. This encodes CASSLGGGYNEQFF.

V is TRBV7-2 and J is TRBJ1-2, with 7 bases lining up with TRBD1. Germline-derived CDR1 and CDR2 are SGHTA and FQGNSA. V gave up 4 bases and J gave up 4 bases; unmatched junction bases: 6. There are 14 residues in the CDR3. The CDR3 loop reads CASSYRQGGYGYTF. CDR3 nucleotides: TGTGCCAGCAGCTATCGACAGGGAGGCTATGGCTACACCTTC. Together with reference TRBV7-2 and TRBJ1-2, the CDR3 gives the full variable domain: GAGVSQSPSNKVTEKGKDVELRCDPISGHTALYWYRQSLGQGLEFLIYFQGNSAPDKSGLPSDRFSAERTGGSVSTLTIQRTQQEDSAVYLCASSYRQGGYGYTFGSGTRLTVV.

J is TRBJ2-1 and V is TRBV7-2; possible D gene TRBD2, 5 bases. This CDR3 region has 14 residues. Germline V gene lookup returns CDR1 SGHTA and CDR2 FQGNSA. Between the trimmed V and J ends, which lost 4 bases and 4 bases, there was a span of 11 bases. CDR3 DNA: TGTGCCAGCAGCTCCCGCCCGGGATACAATGAGCAGTTCTTC. It translates to CASSSRPGYNEQFF. The variable domain in full, with the rest retrieved from reference TRBV7-2 and TRBJ2-1, is GAGVSQSPSNKVTEKGKDVELRCDPISGHTALYWYRQSLGQGLEFLIYFQGNSAPDKSGLPSDRFSAERTGGSVSTLTIQRTQQEDSAVYLCASSSRPGYNEQFFGPGTRLTVL.

This clone has a single count. The rearrangement joins TRBV27 to TRBJ2-7; 7 positions agree with TRBD2. The CDR3 extends over 14 amino acids. Looked up from germline, CDR1 is MNHEY and CDR2 is SMNVEV (reference sequence). With 6 bases clipped from V and 2 bases from J, the junction kept 7 bases outside the gene matches. In nucleotides, the CDR3 is TGTGCCAGCAGCACCGGGGCGGGAGCCTACGAGCAGTACTTC. Translation gives CASSTGAGAYEQYF.

As concerns this clone: A read error may account for a junction end that differs from germline. V and J are TRBV5-1 and TRBJ2-3, with TRBD1 identical over 9 bases. The CDR3 has 14 residues. Germline CDR1 is SGHRS and CDR2 is YFSETQ. The CDR3 bases are TGCGCCAGCAGCCAGGGACAGGGCACTGATACGCAGTATTTT. Translation: CASSQGQGTDTQYF.

As to this clone: A read error may account for a junction end that differs from germline. This sequence joins TRBV2 and TRBJ2-5; 7 bases line up with TRBD1. The CDR3 covers 11 residues. Germline V gives CDR1 SNHLY, CDR2 FYNNEI. The CDR3 DNA sequence: TGTGCCAGCAGGGACTCCGGGACAGCCGACTTC. Amino acid sequence: CASRDSGTADF.

In this sample, this clone is medium-sized. The chain recombines TRBV15 with TRBJ2-7; 12 bases match TRBD2. This CDR3 comprises 15 residues. Germline-derived CDR1 and CDR2 are LNHNV and YYDKDF (reference sequence). Trimming took 5 bases from V and 2 from J; bases not matched to a gene: 4. CDR3 coding DNA: TGTGCCACCAGCTCCTGGACTAGCGGGACCTACGAGCAGTACTTC. It encodes CATSSWTSGTYEQYF.

The V and J genes are TRBV30 and TRBJ1-6; D is unclear. The CDR3 runs 13 residues. The ends were cut back, 3 bases at V and 8 bases at J, with 11 bases in the middle. Germline lookup yields CDR1 GTSNPN and CDR2 SVGIG (reference sequence). The CDR3 spells CAWSDLPDSPLHF. CDR3 nucleotides: TGTGCCTGGAGCGATCTGCCAGATTCACCCCTCCACTTT.

The genes are TRBV7-8 and TRBJ2-7; the match to TRBD1 covers 11 bases. The CDR3 consists of 15 residues. With V trimmed by 3 bases and J by 4 bases, 5 bases remained unmatched. Germline CDR1 reads SGHVS; CDR2 reads FQNEAQ. The CDR3 reads CASSFLGTGGYEQYF. The DNA of the CDR3 is TGTGCCAGCAGCTTTCTCGGGACAGGGGGTTACGAGCAGTACTTC. Full variable domain (remainder filled in from reference TRBV7-8 and TRBJ2-7): GAGVSQSPRYKVAKRGQDVALRCDPISGHVSLFWYQQALGQGPEFLTYFQNEAQLDKSGLPSDRFFAERPEGSVSTLKIQRTQQEDSAVYLCASSFLGTGGYEQYFGPGTRLTVT.

The chain carries TRBV5-6 and TRBJ2-7; 8 bases are a match to TRBD2. The CDR3 sequence is 15 residues long. The V gene end was trimmed by 0 bases and the J gene end by 1 base; junction bases not matched to a gene: 3. Germline values: CDR1 SGHDT, CDR2 YYEEEE. The CDR3 region is CASSLVVAGSYEQYF. The CDR3 DNA sequence: TGTGCCAGCAGCTTGGTTGTAGCGGGGTCCTACGAGCAGTACTTC.

The chain has TRBV18 and TRBJ2-2; TRBD1 agrees at 8 bases. Per germline, CDR1 KGHSH and CDR2 LQKENI. Trimming at V came to 6 bases and at J to 7 bases, leaving 4 bases not matched to a gene. The CDR3 totals 13 residues. The CDR3 bases are TGTGCCAGCTCCCAGGGGGCGAGCGGGGAGCTGTTTTTT. Protein sequence: CASSQGASGELFF.

Only a few counts were recorded for this clone. The J gene is TRBJ2-7, the V gene TRBV7-8, with TRBD2 matching 11 bases. Unmatched junction bases numbered 3, after V lost 5 bases and J lost 0 bases. Germline values: CDR1 SGHVS, CDR2 FQNEAQ. This CDR3 region has 15 residues. The CDR3 nucleotides read TGTGCCAGCAGCGTAACTAGCGGGGGCTCCTACGAGCAGTACTTC. It specifies CASSVTSGGSYEQYF.

This chain connects TRBV28 to TRBJ1-2, with D perhaps matching TRBD1 (6 bases). CDR3 length: 14 residues. Germline V gene lookup returns CDR1 MDHEN and CDR2 SYDVKM. V lost 7 bases to trimming and J lost 2 bases, with 14 bases between them. The CDR3 spells CASTPRGQNYGYTF. The CDR3 DNA sequence: TGTGCCAGCACCCCACGAGGACAGAACTATGGCTACACCTTC.

The chain is built from TRBV7-2 and TRBJ1-4; 7 bases map to TRBD1. Germline V CDR1 and CDR2: SGHTA, FQGNSA. CDR3 length: 17 amino acids. Trimming removed 0 bases from V and 0 bases from J; junction bases left unmatched: 4. CDR3 sequence reads: CASSLAGRGSTNEKLFF. CDR3 in DNA: TGTGCCAGCAGCTTAGCGGGCAGGGGGTCAACTAATGAAAAACTGTTTTTT.

The chain carries TRBV9 and TRBJ2-1, with D possibly being TRBD1 (6 bases). The ends were cut back, 3 bases at V and 8 bases at J, with 12 bases in the middle. The CDR3 is 13 amino acids. The germline V gene has CDR1 SGDLS and CDR2 YYNGEE. The CDR3 nucleotides are TGTGCCAGCAGCGAATTTACAGGGTATGAGCAGTTCTTC. Its translation is CASSEFTGYEQFF.

The chain links TRBV5-1 to TRBJ2-1; 16 positions match TRBD2. After removal of 3 bases from V and 8 bases from J, the junction contained 11 bases not matched to a gene. This CDR3 contains 18 residues. The V gene's germline CDR1 is SGHRS and CDR2 YFSETQ. CDR3 amino acids: CASSSWGLAGGPSHEQFF. The CDR3 DNA is TGCGCCAGCAGCTCCTGGGGACTAGCGGGAGGGCCATCTCATGAGCAGTTCTTC.

The chain has TRBV15 and TRBJ2-3, with 7 bases identical to TRBD2. This CDR3 has 15 amino acids. The ends lost 1 base at V and 6 bases at J; junction bases unmatched: 7. Germline V CDR1 and CDR2: LNHNV, YYDKDF (reference sequence). The CDR3 loop is CATSRASGIMDTQYF. CDR3 nucleotides: TGTGCCACCAGCAGAGCAAGCGGGATAATGGATACGCAGTATTTT. Variable domain in full (rest from reference TRBV15 and TRBJ2-3): DAMVIQNPRYQVTQFGKPVTLSCSQTLNHNVMYWYQQKSSQAPKLLFHYYDKDFNNEADTPDNFQSRRPNTSFCFLDIRSPGLGDTAMYLCATSRASGIMDTQYFGPGTRLTVL.

J is TRBJ2-1 and V is TRBV18; 7 bases match TRBD2. The CDR3 is made up of 15 amino acids. The V gene end was trimmed by 2 bases and the J gene end by 6 bases; junction bases not matched to a gene: 7. Looked up from germline, CDR1 is KGHSH and CDR2 is LQKENI. This CDR3 reads CASSPGDYWGNEQFF. As DNA, the CDR3 is TGTGCCAGCTCACCAGGGGACTACTGGGGCAATGAGCAGTTCTTC.

V usage is TRBV7-9 and J usage is TRBJ2-6, with 8 positions matching TRBD2. Trimming at V came to 1 base and at J to 0 bases, leaving 8 bases not matched to a gene. Per the germline V gene, CDR1 is SEHNR and CDR2 is FQNEAQ (reference sequence). The CDR3 has 19 residues. The CDR3 here is CASSLGVIAGSSGANVLTF. In DNA form, the CDR3 reads TGTGCCAGCAGCTTAGGAGTAATAGCGGGGAGCTCTGGGGCCAACGTCCTGACTTTC.

The chain couples TRBV4-1 to TRBJ2-3; the D is unclear. CDR3 length: 14 residues. Germline loops: CDR1 MGHRA, CDR2 YSYEKL. V lost 3 bases, J lost 0 bases, and 7 bases lay in between. CDR3 in amino acids: CASSHERSTDTQYF. The CDR3 DNA reads as TGCGCCAGCAGCCATGAGCGTAGCACAGATACGCAGTATTTT.